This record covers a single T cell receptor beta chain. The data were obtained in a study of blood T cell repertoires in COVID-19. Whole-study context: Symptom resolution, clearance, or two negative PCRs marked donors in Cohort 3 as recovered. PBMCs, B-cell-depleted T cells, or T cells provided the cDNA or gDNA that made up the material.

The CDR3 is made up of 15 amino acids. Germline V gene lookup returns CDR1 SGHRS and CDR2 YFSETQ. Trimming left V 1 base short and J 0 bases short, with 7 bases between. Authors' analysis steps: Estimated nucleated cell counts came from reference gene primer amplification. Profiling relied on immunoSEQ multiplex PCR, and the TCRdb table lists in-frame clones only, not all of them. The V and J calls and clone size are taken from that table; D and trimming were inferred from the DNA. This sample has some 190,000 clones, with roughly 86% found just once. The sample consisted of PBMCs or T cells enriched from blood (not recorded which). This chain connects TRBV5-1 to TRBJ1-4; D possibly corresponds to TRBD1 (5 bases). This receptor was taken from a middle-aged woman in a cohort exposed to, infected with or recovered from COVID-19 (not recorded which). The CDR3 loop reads CASSLLGATNEKLFF. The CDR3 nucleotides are TGCGCCAGCAGCTTGTTAGGGGCAACTAATGAAAAACTGTTTTTT.